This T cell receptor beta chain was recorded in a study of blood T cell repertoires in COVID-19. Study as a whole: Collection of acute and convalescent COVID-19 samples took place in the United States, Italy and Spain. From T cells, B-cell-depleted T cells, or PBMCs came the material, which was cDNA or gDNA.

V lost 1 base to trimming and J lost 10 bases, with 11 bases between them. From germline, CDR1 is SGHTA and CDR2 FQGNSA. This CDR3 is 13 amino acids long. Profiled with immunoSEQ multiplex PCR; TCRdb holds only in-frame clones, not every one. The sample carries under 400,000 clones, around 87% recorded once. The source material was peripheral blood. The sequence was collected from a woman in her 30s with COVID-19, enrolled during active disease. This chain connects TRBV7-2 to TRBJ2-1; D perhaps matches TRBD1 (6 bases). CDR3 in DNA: TGTGCCAGCAGCTTAGATCCAAGGGGGGAGCAGTTCTTC. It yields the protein CASSLDPRGEQFF.